The 6 T cell receptor beta chains listed next were all sequenced from one sample in a study of blood T cell repertoires in COVID-19. Profiled with immunoSEQ multiplex PCR; TCRdb holds only in-frame clones, not every one. This table holds approximately 170,000 clones, about 81% found once. Input material: PBMCs or T cells enriched from blood (not recorded which). Receptor source: a young woman who had recovered from COVID-19.

This chain uses TRBV7-8 with TRBJ1-1; 7 positions agree with TRBD1. V trimming: 5 bases; J trimming: 7 bases; junction bases outside the gene matches: 7. The CDR3 runs 13 residues. CDR1 and CDR2 from the germline V gene are SGHVS and FQNEAQ. The chain's CDR3 is CASSLRTGLEAFF. In DNA form, the CDR3 reads TGTGCCAGCAGCCTTCGGACAGGTCTTGAAGCTTTCTTT.

The gene calls are TRBV28 and TRBJ2-1; no clear D gene. The ends were cut back, 6 bases at V and 10 bases at J, with 7 bases in the middle. Germline values: CDR1 MDHEN, CDR2 SYDVKM. The CDR3 sequence is 10 residues long. CDR3 sequence reads: CASRRREQFF. In DNA form, the CDR3 reads TGTGCCAGCAGAAGGCGGGAGCAGTTCTTC. The variable domain in full, with the rest retrieved from reference TRBV28 and TRBJ2-1, is DVKVTQSSRYLVKRTGEKVFLECVQDMDHENMFWYRQDPGLGLRLIYFSYDVKMKEKGDIPEGYSVSREKKERFSLILESASTNQTSMYLCASRRREQFFGPGTRLTVL.

The rearrangement uses TRBV6-5 and TRBJ2-7; 13 bases agree with TRBD2. Germline CDR1 MNHEY, CDR2 SVGAGI. CDR3 length: 15 residues. Losses at the gene ends were 2 bases for V and 4 bases for J; bases not matched to a gene: 2. The CDR3 nucleotides are TGTGCCAGCAGTTACCTACTAGCGGGAGGGTACGAGCAGTACTTC. It codes for CASSYLLAGGYEQYF.

The J gene is TRBJ2-5, the V gene TRBV28; TRBD1 matches 9 bases. V trimming: 5 bases; J trimming: 7 bases; junction bases outside the gene matches: 11. This CDR3 has 15 residues. Germline CDR1 MDHEN, CDR2 SYDVKM. The CDR3 coding sequence is TGTGCCAGCAGTGACCGGGACAGGGTAGTTGGGACCCAGTACTTC. This translates into CASSDRDRVVGTQYF.

The chain uses TRBV5-8 and TRBJ1-2, with D perhaps TRBD1 (6 bases). The length of the CDR3 is 14 residues. The germline CDR1 and CDR2 sequences are SGHTS and YDEGEE. V dropped 4 bases and J dropped 3 bases, with 13 bases sitting between them. CDR3 nucleotide sequence: TGTGCCAGCAGCGAGCGTGGGGGCTACTATGGCTACACCTTC. Amino acid sequence: CASSERGGYYGYTF.

The V and J genes are TRBV5-1 and TRBJ1-1, with a possible D match to TRBD1 (6 bases). This CDR3 has 15 amino acids. V lost 0 bases and J lost 0, with 9 bases in between. The germline V gene encodes CDR1 SGHRS and CDR2 YFSETQ. CDR3 sequence (DNA): TGCGCCAGCAGCTTGGAGGCAGGGGTGAACACTGAAGCTTTCTTT. It is translated as CASSLEAGVNTEAFF.